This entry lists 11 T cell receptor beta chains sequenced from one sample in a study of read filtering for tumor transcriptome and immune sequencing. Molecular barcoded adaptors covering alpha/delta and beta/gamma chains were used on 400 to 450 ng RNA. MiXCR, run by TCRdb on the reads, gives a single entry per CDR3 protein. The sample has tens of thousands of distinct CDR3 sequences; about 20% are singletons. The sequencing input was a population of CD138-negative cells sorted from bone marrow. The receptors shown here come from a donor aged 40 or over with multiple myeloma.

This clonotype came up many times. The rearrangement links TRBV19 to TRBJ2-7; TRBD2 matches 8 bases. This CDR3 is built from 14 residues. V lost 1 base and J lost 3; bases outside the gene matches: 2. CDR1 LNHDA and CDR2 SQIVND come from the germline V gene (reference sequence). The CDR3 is CASSIAGTSYEQYF. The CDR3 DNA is TGTGCCAGTAGTATAGCCGGGACTAGCTACGAGCAGTACTTC.

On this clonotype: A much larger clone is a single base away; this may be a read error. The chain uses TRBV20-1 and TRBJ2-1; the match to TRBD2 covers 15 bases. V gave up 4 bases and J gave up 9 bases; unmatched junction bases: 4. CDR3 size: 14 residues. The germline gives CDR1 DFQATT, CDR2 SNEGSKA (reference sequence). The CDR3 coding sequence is TGCAGTGCTATGGGACTAGCGGGAGGTCTTGAGCAGTTCTTC. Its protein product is CSAMGLAGGLEQFF.

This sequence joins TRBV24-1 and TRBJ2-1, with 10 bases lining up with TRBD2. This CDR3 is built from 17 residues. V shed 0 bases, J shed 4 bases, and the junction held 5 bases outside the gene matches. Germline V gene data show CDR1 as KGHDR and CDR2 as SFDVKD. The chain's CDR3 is CATSDLPGLATYNEQFF. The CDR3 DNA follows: TGTGCCACCAGTGATTTGCCGGGACTAGCGACATACAATGAGCAGTTCTTC.

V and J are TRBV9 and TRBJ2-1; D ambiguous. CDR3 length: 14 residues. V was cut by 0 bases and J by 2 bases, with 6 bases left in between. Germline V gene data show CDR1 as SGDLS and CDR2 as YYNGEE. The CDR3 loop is CASSVGDTYNEQFF. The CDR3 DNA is TGTGCCAGCAGCGTAGGGGATACCTACAATGAGCAGTTCTTC.

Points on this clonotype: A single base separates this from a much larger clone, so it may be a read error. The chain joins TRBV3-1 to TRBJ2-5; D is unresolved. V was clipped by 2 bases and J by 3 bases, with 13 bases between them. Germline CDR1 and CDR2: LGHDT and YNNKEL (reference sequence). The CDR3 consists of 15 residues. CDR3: CASSQQEHSEETQYF. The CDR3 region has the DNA TGTGCCAGCAGCCAACAGGAACATTCAGAAGAGACCCAGTACTTC.

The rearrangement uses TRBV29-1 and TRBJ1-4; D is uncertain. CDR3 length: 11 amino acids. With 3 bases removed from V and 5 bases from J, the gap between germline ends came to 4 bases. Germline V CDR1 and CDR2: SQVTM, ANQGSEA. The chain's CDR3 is CSVDINEKLFF. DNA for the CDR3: TGCAGCGTTGACATAAATGAAAAACTGTTTTTT.

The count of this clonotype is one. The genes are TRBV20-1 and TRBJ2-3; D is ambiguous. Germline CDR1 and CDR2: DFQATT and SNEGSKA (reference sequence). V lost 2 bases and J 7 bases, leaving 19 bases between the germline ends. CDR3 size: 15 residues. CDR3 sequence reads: CSARIPEKTEHTQYF. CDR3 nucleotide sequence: TGCAGTGCTAGAATACCCGAAAAGACTGAGCATACGCAGTATTTT.

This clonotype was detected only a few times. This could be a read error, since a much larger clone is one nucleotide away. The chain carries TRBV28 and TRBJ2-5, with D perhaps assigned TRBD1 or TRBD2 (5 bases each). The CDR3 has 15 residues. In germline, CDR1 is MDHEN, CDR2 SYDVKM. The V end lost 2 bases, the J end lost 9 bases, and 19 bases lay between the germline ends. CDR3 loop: CASSLRDEGVEAQYF. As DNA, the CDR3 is TGTGCCAGCAGTTTAAGGGACGAGGGCGTGGAGGCCCAGTACTTC.

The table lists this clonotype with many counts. In nucleotides, the CDR3 is TGTGCCACCAGTGCAGACACAAACACCGGGGAGCTGTTTTTT. Amino acid sequence: CATSADTNTGELFF. V usage is TRBV24-1 and J usage is TRBJ2-2; D is uncertain. Between the trimmed V and J ends, which lost 5 bases and 2 bases, there was a span of 8 bases. CDR1 and CDR2 (germline): KGHDR, SFDVKD. The length of the CDR3 is 14 residues.

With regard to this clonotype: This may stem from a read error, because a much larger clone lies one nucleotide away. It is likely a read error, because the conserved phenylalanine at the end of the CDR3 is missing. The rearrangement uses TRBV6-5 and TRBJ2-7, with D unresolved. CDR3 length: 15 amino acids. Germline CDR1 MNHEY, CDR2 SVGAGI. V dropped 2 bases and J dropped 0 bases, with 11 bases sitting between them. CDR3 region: CASSYSPDGSYEQYL. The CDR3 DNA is TGTGCCAGCAGTTACAGTCCGGACGGCTCCTACGAGCAGTACCTC.

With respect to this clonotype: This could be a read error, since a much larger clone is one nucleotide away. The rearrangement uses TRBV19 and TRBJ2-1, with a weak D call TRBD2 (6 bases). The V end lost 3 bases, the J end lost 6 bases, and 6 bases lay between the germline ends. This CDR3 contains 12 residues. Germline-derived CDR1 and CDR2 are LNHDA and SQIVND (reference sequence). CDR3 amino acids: CASSIGGNEQFF. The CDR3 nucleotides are TGTGCCAGTAGTATCGGGGGCAATGAGCAGTTCTTC.